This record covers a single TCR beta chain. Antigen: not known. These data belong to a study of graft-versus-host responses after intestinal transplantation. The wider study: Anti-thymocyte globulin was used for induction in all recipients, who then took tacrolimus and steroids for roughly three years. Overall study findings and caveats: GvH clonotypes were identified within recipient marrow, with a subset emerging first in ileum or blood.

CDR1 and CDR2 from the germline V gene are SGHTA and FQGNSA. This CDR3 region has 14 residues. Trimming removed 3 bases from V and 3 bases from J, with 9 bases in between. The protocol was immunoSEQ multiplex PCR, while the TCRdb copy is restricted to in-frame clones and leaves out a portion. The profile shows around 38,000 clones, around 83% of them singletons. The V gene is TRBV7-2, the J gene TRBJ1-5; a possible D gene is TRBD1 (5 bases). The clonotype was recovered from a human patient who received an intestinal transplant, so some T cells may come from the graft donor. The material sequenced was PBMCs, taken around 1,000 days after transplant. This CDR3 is CASSFAGPNQPQHF. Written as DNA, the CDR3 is TGTGCCAGCAGCTTCGCGGGGCCCAATCAGCCCCAGCATTTT.